A single sample is the source of the 6 T cell receptor beta chains below, sequenced in a study of radiotherapy plus CTLA-4 blockade in lung cancer. Generated by immunoSEQ multiplex PCR, the TCRdb table keeps only in-frame clones and is missing some. The table shows about 120,000 clones, with 78% occurring only once. The starting material was peripheral blood, obtained from a patient treated with radiotherapy plus ipilimumab. The receptors stem from a human donor with non-small cell lung cancer who had a partial response to radiotherapy plus ipilimumab.

The chain uses TRBV18 and TRBJ2-1; 9 bases fit TRBD2. This CDR3 is 14 amino acids long. The ends lost 2 bases at V and 7 bases at J; junction bases unmatched: 3. Germline-derived CDR1 and CDR2 are KGHSH and LQKENI. CDR3 sequence: CASSPTSGWNEQFF. CDR3 nucleotides: TGTGCCAGCTCACCAACTAGCGGGTGGAATGAGCAGTTCTTC.

This chain connects TRBV28 to TRBJ1-1; D not certain. Germline V gene sequence: CDR1 MDHEN, CDR2 SYDVKM. This CDR3 contains 15 residues. V lost 3 bases and J lost 4, with 15 bases in between. The CDR3 DNA reads TGTGCCAGCAGTTTTGTGGGGAGGGTAAGCACTGAAGCTTTCTTT. Protein sequence: CASSFVGRVSTEAFF. Full variable domain (remainder filled in from reference TRBV28 and TRBJ1-1): DVKVTQSSRYLVKRTGEKVFLECVQDMDHENMFWYRQDPGLGLRLIYFSYDVKMKEKGDIPEGYSVSREKKERFSLILESASTNQTSMYLCASSFVGRVSTEAFFGQGTRLTVV.

The chain has TRBV5-4 and TRBJ2-1; D uncertain. Per germline, CDR1 SGHNT and CDR2 YYREEE (reference sequence). The CDR3 loop spans 16 amino acids. Trimming removed 0 bases at V and 0 bases at J, with 10 bases between. CDR3 residues: CASSLATATSYNEQFF. CDR3 DNA: TGTGCCAGCAGCTTGGCTACCGCAACCTCCTACAATGAGCAGTTCTTC.

The rearrangement uses TRBV5-1 and TRBJ2-2; D not certain. The CDR3 consists of 15 residues. Germline V gives CDR1 SGHRS, CDR2 YFSETQ. The V and J ends lost 0 bases and 1 base respectively, with 7 bases between them. The CDR3 loop is CASSLGAGNTGELFF. Here the CDR3 DNA reads TGCGCCAGCAGCTTGGGGGCCGGGAACACCGGGGAGCTGTTTTTT.

The CDR3, as DNA: TGTGCCAGCAGCGTCCGGGACTTCTCCTACAATGAGCAGTTCTTC. As protein: CASSVRDFSYNEQFF. The chain employs TRBV7-8 and TRBJ2-1, with D perhaps TRBD2 (6 bases). Germline lookup yields CDR1 SGHVS and CDR2 FQNEAQ. The V and J ends lost 5 bases and 0 bases respectively, with 11 bases between them. The CDR3 spans 15 residues.

The rearrangement uses TRBV15 and TRBJ2-2; TRBD2 agrees at 7 bases. This CDR3 spans 15 amino acids. CDR1 LNHNV and CDR2 YYDKDF come from the germline V gene (reference sequence). The junction had 14 bases not matched to a gene; V was cut back by 11 bases and J by 5 bases. CDR3 residues: CAAQPGGIGTGELFF. CDR3 bases: TGTGCCGCGCAACCGGGGGGAATTGGTACCGGGGAGCTGTTTTTT.